The present T cell receptor (beta chain) was sequenced within a study of cytomegalovirus exposure and HLA in healthy donors. The wider study: Findings of an earlier analysis included around 100 million unique TCR beta sequences from some 200 million T cells. General study points: Later findings reportedly placed an Asian-associated ancestry cluster below the roughly 670-donor mean for N-insertions. As was reported, the HLA-A and HLA-B alleles of most subjects were accurately predicted from TCR beta sequences.

The PCR used 60 Vbeta and 13 Jbeta primers. Profiled with immunoSEQ multiplex PCR; TCRdb holds only in-frame clones, not every one. The table has nearly 200,000 clones, about 76% seen once. This clone was observed a single time. Its target is unknown. The germline V and J ends were trimmed by 1 base and 6 bases, with 7 bases remaining between them. Germline-derived CDR1 and CDR2 are LNHDA and SQIVND (reference sequence). CDR3 length: 13 amino acids. The genes are TRBV19 and TRBJ1-5, with unresolved D. The sequenced material came from PBMCs. This receptor was obtained from a male donor in good health and CMV-seropositive. CDR3 in amino acids: CASSIVLSQPQHF. The CDR3 DNA follows: TGTGCCAGTAGTATAGTTTTATCTCAGCCCCAGCATTTT.